This is a list of T cell receptor beta chains from one sample in a study of blood T cell repertoires in COVID-19. Data came from immunoSEQ multiplex PCR; TCRdb stores just in-frame clones and leaves some out. The profile covers under 300,000 clones, with around four fifths appearing a single time and about 4% taken by the ten largest. Input material: peripheral blood. The receptors stem from a woman in her thirties or forties with active or convalescent COVID-19. CDR3s include the opening cysteine and the closing phenylalanine or tryptophan. Each record gives: D gene, clone size, V gene, J gene, CDR3 protein, CDR3 DNA. D genes are given only for firm matches. Rows may omit the clone size; those that give it use once, few, many or a size class.

D gene: TRBD1; clone size: .; V gene: TRBV4-2; J gene: TRBJ1-2; CDR3 protein: CASSRPRGQEGYTF; CDR3 DNA: TGTGCCAGCAGCCGGCCCAGGGGGCAGGAGGGCTACACCTTC
D gene: .; clone size: few; V gene: TRBV2; J gene: TRBJ1-5; CDR3 protein: CASTMNKGYSNQPQHF; CDR3 DNA: TGTGCCAGCACCATGAACAAGGGGTATAGCAATCAGCCCCAGCATTTT
D gene: .; clone size: .; V gene: TRBV30; J gene: TRBJ1-1; CDR3 protein: CAWSRGPKDEAFF; CDR3 DNA: TGTGCCTGGAGTCGGGGTCCTAAAGACGAAGCTTTCTTT
D gene: .; clone size: .; V gene: TRBV6-6; J gene: TRBJ1-3; CDR3 protein: CASSLSRDSSSGNTIYF; CDR3 DNA: TGTGCCAGCAGTCTATCGCGGGACTCGAGCTCTGGAAACACCATATATTTT
D gene: .; clone size: .; V gene: TRBV2; J gene: TRBJ2-3; CDR3 protein: CASSGVWGDTQYF; CDR3 DNA: TGTGCCAGCAGCGGGGTTTGGGGTGATACGCAGTATTTT
D gene: TRBD1; clone size: .; V gene: TRBV7-2; J gene: TRBJ1-3; CDR3 protein: CASSSQGDSGNTIYF; CDR3 DNA: TGTGCCAGCAGCTCACAGGGGGACTCTGGAAACACCATATATTTT
D gene: .; clone size: .; V gene: TRBV5-4; J gene: TRBJ2-2; CDR3 protein: CASSFTGSTGELFF; CDR3 DNA: TGTGCCAGCAGCTTCACAGGGAGCACCGGGGAGCTGTTTTTT
D gene: .; clone size: .; V gene: TRBV25-1; J gene: TRBJ2-5; CDR3 protein: CASSAKETQYF; CDR3 DNA: TGTGCCAGCAGTGCTAAAGAGACCCAGTACTTC
D gene: .; clone size: .; V gene: TRBV10-3; J gene: TRBJ1-3; CDR3 protein: CAISGGVSGNTIYF; CDR3 DNA: TGTGCCATCAGTGGGGGCGTCTCTGGAAACACCATATATTTT
D gene: .; clone size: .; V gene: TRBV30; J gene: TRBJ2-1; CDR3 protein: CAWRDYLAFPYNEQFF; CDR3 DNA: TGTGCCTGGAGAGACTATCTAGCTTTCCCCTACAATGAGCAGTTCTTC
D gene: TRBD1; clone size: .; V gene: TRBV30; J gene: TRBJ1-5; CDR3 protein: CAWGQAYSNQPQHF; CDR3 DNA: TGTGCCTGGGGACAGGCATATAGCAATCAGCCCCAGCATTTT
D gene: .; clone size: .; V gene: TRBV10-3; J gene: TRBJ1-2; CDR3 protein: CAISETRASGGYTF; CDR3 DNA: TGTGCCATCAGTGAGACTAGGGCCTCAGGTGGCTACACCTTC
D gene: TRBD1; clone size: .; V gene: TRBV9; J gene: TRBJ2-2; CDR3 protein: CASSVPRDRGPGELFF; CDR3 DNA: TGTGCCAGCAGCGTCCCTAGGGACAGGGGGCCCGGGGAGCTGTTTTTT
D gene: .; clone size: .; V gene: TRBV10-1; J gene: TRBJ2-1; CDR3 protein: CASSEGTGTYNEQFF; CDR3 DNA: TGCGCCAGCAGTGAGGGAACAGGGACCTACAATGAGCAGTTCTTC
D gene: TRBD1; clone size: .; V gene: TRBV27; J gene: TRBJ1-1; CDR3 protein: CASSPGTGGYTEAFF; CDR3 DNA: TGTGCCAGCAGCCCCGGGACAGGGGGCTACACTGAAGCTTTCTTT
D gene: .; clone size: .; V gene: TRBV19; J gene: TRBJ2-1; CDR3 protein: CASSIQGSSYNEQFF; CDR3 DNA: TGTGCCAGTAGTATACAGGGGAGCTCCTACAATGAGCAGTTCTTC
D gene: .; clone size: .; V gene: TRBV7-3; J gene: TRBJ1-1; CDR3 protein: CASSASGMNTEAFF; CDR3 DNA: TGTGCCAGCAGCGCGTCGGGGATGAACACTGAAGCTTTCTTT
D gene: .; clone size: .; V gene: TRBV19; J gene: TRBJ2-3; CDR3 protein: CASEGGGGGSTDTQYF; CDR3 DNA: TGTGCCAGCGAAGGAGGCGGGGGCGGGAGCACAGATACGCAGTATTTT
D gene: TRBD1; clone size: once; V gene: TRBV5-4; J gene: TRBJ2-3; CDR3 protein: CASSLRTGRDTQYF; CDR3 DNA: TGTGCCAGCAGCCTTCGGACAGGCCGAGATACGCAGTATTTT
D gene: .; clone size: few; V gene: TRBV7-2; J gene: TRBJ2-2; CDR3 protein: CASSSNPTGELFF; CDR3 DNA: TGTGCCAGCAGCTCTAACCCGACCGGGGAGCTGTTTTTT
D gene: TRBD2; clone size: .; V gene: TRBV5-4; J gene: TRBJ2-1; CDR3 protein: CASSFGRTSGNEQFF; CDR3 DNA: TGTGCCAGCAGCTTTGGTCGGACTAGCGGAAATGAGCAGTTCTTC
D gene: .; clone size: .; V gene: TRBV3-1/TRBV3-2; J gene: TRBJ1-2; CDR3 protein: CASSQDSGRSLPPYGYTF; CDR3 DNA: TGTGCCAGCAGCCAAGATAGTGGCAGATCACTACCCCCCTATGGCTACACCTTC
D gene: .; clone size: once; V gene: TRBV10-3; J gene: TRBJ2-3; CDR3 protein: CAISESGGPLTDTQYF; CDR3 DNA: TGTGCCATCAGTGAGTCGGGGGGGCCACTTACAGATACGCAGTATTTT
D gene: .; clone size: .; V gene: TRBV30; J gene: TRBJ1-5; CDR3 protein: CAWSVLGAAGAKPQHF; CDR3 DNA: TGTGCCTGGAGTGTATTAGGGGCAGCGGGGGCTAAGCCCCAGCATTTT
D gene: TRBD1; clone size: .; V gene: TRBV5-1; J gene: TRBJ2-3; CDR3 protein: CASSRGQETDTQYF; CDR3 DNA: TGCGCCAGCAGCCGGGGACAGGAGACAGATACGCAGTATTTT
D gene: .; clone size: .; V gene: TRBV11-2; J gene: TRBJ1-4; CDR3 protein: CASSSIQQAGKLFF; CDR3 DNA: TGTGCCAGCAGCTCCATTCAACAGGCGGGGAAACTGTTTTTT
D gene: .; clone size: .; V gene: TRBV19; J gene: TRBJ1-6; CDR3 protein: CASGERANSPLHF; CDR3 DNA: TGTGCCAGCGGGGAGCGTGCAAATTCACCCCTCCACTTT
D gene: .; clone size: .; V gene: TRBV29-1; J gene: TRBJ2-6; CDR3 protein: CSVPDGAGANVLTF; CDR3 DNA: TGCAGCGTTCCGGACGGGGCTGGGGCCAACGTCCTGACTTTC
D gene: TRBD2; clone size: .; V gene: TRBV28; J gene: TRBJ2-5; CDR3 protein: CASSFGLAGNQETQYF; CDR3 DNA: TGTGCCAGCAGTTTCGGACTAGCGGGGAACCAAGAGACCCAGTACTTC
D gene: TRBD1; clone size: .; V gene: TRBV5-1; J gene: TRBJ1-1; CDR3 protein: CASSSYRGSTEAFF; CDR3 DNA: TGCGCCAGCAGCTCCTACAGGGGCTCCACTGAAGCTTTCTTT
D gene: .; clone size: few; V gene: TRBV6-5; J gene: TRBJ2-6; CDR3 protein: CASSLAGANVLTF; CDR3 DNA: TGTGCCAGCAGCCTAGCCGGGGCCAACGTCCTGACTTTC
D gene: .; clone size: few; V gene: TRBV24-1; J gene: TRBJ1-5; CDR3 protein: CATSAGPGQPQHF; CDR3 DNA: TGTGCCACCAGTGCAGGGCCCGGTCAGCCCCAGCATTTT